This T cell receptor beta chain was retrieved from a study of PD-L1 blockade in urothelial cancer. About the research overall: In terms of prior chemotherapy, patients had received 0 to 3 regimens.

Stated time point: pretreatment peripheral blood. Patient sample counts ranged from 1 to 8, pretreatment and on-treatment. CDR3 size: 15 residues. The ends lost 7 bases at V and 7 bases at J; junction bases unmatched: 13. Per germline, CDR1 LNHDA and CDR2 SQIVND (reference sequence). TCRdb's table, derived via immunoSEQ multiplex PCR, lists solely in-frame clones and lacks some. The data contain fewer than 85,000 clones, less than 90% of them singletons. This clonotype was sampled from a woman in her 70s with urothelial cancer. The sequenced sample was PBMCs, obtained around atezolizumab (anti-PD-L1) treatment. The rearrangement uses TRBV19 and TRBJ1-2, with 9 bases fitting TRBD1. The CDR3 bases are TGTGCCAGTAAGTCCGCCCAGGGACAGGGAATTGGCTACACCTTC. It is translated as CASKSAQGQGIGYTF.